This is a list of T cell receptor beta chains from one sample in a study of blood T cell repertoires in COVID-19. Assay: immunoSEQ multiplex PCR; the TCRdb copy retains only in-frame clones and omits some. The repertoire holds some 150,000 clones, 88% seen once, with more than 1% in the top ten. The sample consisted of PBMCs or T cells enriched from blood (not recorded which). The source of these receptors is a woman aged 30 to 39 with acute COVID-19. Both conserved end residues are part of each CDR3. The D gene is left open where the match is weak. Some rows have no size entry. The others give once, few or many, or a class for an expanded clone.

v_call	clone_size	j_call	d_call	cdr3_aa	cdr3_nt
TRBV7-9	once	TRBJ1-3	-	CASSPGGANTIYF	TGTGCCAGCAGCCCGGGGGGCGCAAACACCATATATTTT
TRBV7-2	-	TRBJ1-6	-	CASSLVSGANSPLHF	TGTGCCAGCAGCTTAGTTTCAGGGGCCAATTCACCCCTCCACTTT
TRBV6-2/TRBV6-3	-	TRBJ2-5	TRBD2	CASSFRAGKWEETQYF	TGTGCCAGCAGCTTTCGAGCGGGAAAGTGGGAAGAGACCCAGTACTTC
TRBV11-2	-	TRBJ1-1	-	CASSQSFEVEAFF	TGTGCCAGCAGCCAGTCCTTTGAGGTTGAAGCTTTCTTT
TRBV30	-	TRBJ1-2	-	CAWYRSVPAKYGYTF	TGTGCCTGGTACAGGAGCGTCCCTGCCAAATACGGCTACACCTTC
TRBV5-5	-	TRBJ2-1	TRBD1	CASSRLDRGSYNEQFF	TGTGCCAGCAGCCGTTTAGACAGGGGATCCTACAATGAGCAGTTCTTC
TRBV27	-	TRBJ1-1	-	CASSWRKNTEAFF	TGTGCCAGCAGTTGGCGGAAGAACACTGAAGCTTTCTTT
TRBV7-2	-	TRBJ2-3	-	CASSYSNTDTQYF	TGTGCCAGCAGCTACAGTAACACAGATACGCAGTATTTT
TRBV28	-	TRBJ1-2	-	CASLYPVGGIEYGYTF	TGTGCCAGCTTATATCCGGTGGGAGGGATTGAATATGGCTACACCTTC
TRBV19	few	TRBJ1-6	-	CASSDSVGSPLHF	TGTGCCAGTAGTGACAGCGTTGGTTCACCCCTCCACTTT
TRBV7-2	-	TRBJ2-1	TRBD2	CASSPLHLAGLSSYNEQFF	TGTGCCAGCAGCCCACTCCACCTAGCGGGATTAAGCTCCTACAATGAGCAGTTCTTC
TRBV2	-	TRBJ1-2	TRBD1	CASRILETGGDGYTF	TGTGCCAGCAGGATCTTGGAGACAGGGGGGGATGGCTACACCTTC
TRBV16	-	TRBJ2-3	-	CASSDAGAQTDTQYF	TGTGCCAGCAGCGACGCAGGGGCGCAGACAGATACGCAGTATTTT
TRBV7-9	-	TRBJ2-1	TRBD2	CASSSSGRGNNEQFF	TGTGCCAGCAGCTCTAGCGGACGGGGTAACAATGAGCAGTTCTTC